Listed below are T cell receptor beta chains from one sample, sequenced in a study of beta chain features in type 1 diabetes. Repertoires were generated with immunoSEQ multiplex PCR, while TCRdb's copy carries only in-frame clones and drops some. Of some 10,000 clones listed, around three quarters were seen once; the top ten hold 1.1% to 1.5%. The material sequenced was Tregs from blood. Receptor source: a young woman in good health. Each CDR3 is given with its conserved first and last residue. D genes are given only for firm matches. Clone sizes are given selectively: once, few, many, or a class where the clone is expanded.

J gene | clone size | D gene | V gene | CDR3 DNA | CDR3 protein
TRBJ2-7 | - | TRBD2 | TRBV7-9 | TGTGCCAGCAGCGACAGACTAGCGGGGATCTCCTACGAGCAGTACTTC | CASSDRLAGISYEQYF
TRBJ2-2 | - | TRBD2 | TRBV30 | TGTGCCTGGAGCGGGAGTAGCGGGGCTTCGAACACCGGGGAGCTGTTTTTT | CAWSGSSGASNTGELFF
TRBJ1-1 | - | - | TRBV30 | TGTGCCTGGATTCCCCCCTGGAGGGGCGCGAACACTGAAGCTTTCTTT | CAWIPPWRGANTEAFF
TRBJ2-2 | - | - | TRBV19 | TGTGCCAGTAGTATAGAAGAGTTCACCGGGGAGCTGTTTTTT | CASSIEEFTGELFF
TRBJ2-2 | - | - | TRBV5-4 | TGTGCCAGCAGCTTGGTCGCGGTCGGGGAGCTGTTTTTT | CASSLVAVGELFF
TRBJ2-1 | - | TRBD2 | TRBV7-3 | TGTGCCAGCAGTTCCAGCGGGGGGCCGGTAGATGAGCAGTTCTTC | CASSSSGGPVDEQFF
TRBJ2-4 | few | - | TRBV29-1 | TGCAGCGGATGGGACTGGGACAAAAACATTCAGTACTTC | CSGWDWDKNIQYF
TRBJ1-5 | - | TRBD1 | TRBV23-1 | TGCGCCAGCAGACAGAGAGGGACAGTTGAGGGACAGCCCCAGCATTTT | CASRQRGTVEGQPQHF
TRBJ1-6 | - | TRBD1 | TRBV30 | TGTGCCTGGAGTGCGGGGACAGCCCGTTCACCCCTCCACTTT | CAWSAGTARSPLHF
TRBJ2-1 | - | TRBD2 | TRBV5-4 | TGTGCCAGCAGCTTGGGTATCGGGAGGGCCCTCAATGAGCAGTTCTTC | CASSLGIGRALNEQFF
TRBJ2-1 | - | - | TRBV6-1 | TGTGCCAGCAGTCCCCCCGTGCAGGGTGGCCATGAGCAGTTCTTC | CASSPPVQGGHEQFF
TRBJ2-3 | - | - | TRBV19 | TGTGCCAGCCAGCGGGGCACAGATACGCAGTATTTT | CASQRGTDTQYF
TRBJ1-2 | - | TRBD1 | TRBV2 | TGTGCCTTTCTTCCGGGGCAGGGGGCGATTGGCTACACCTTC | CAFLPGQGAIGYTF
TRBJ2-5 | - | TRBD2 | TRBV4-1 | TGCGCCAGCAGCCAAGGCCCCAGCGGGAAAGAGACCCAGTACTTC | CASSQGPSGKETQYF
TRBJ2-3 | - | TRBD2 | TRBV9 | TGTGCCAGCAGCCCAAGCACTAGCGGGAGTGGCACGCAGTATTTT | CASSPSTSGSGTQYF
TRBJ2-3 | - | - | TRBV2 | TGTGCCAGCGATCGGGAAGAAGATACGCAGTATTTT | CASDREEDTQYF
TRBJ1-2 | - | - | TRBV29-1 | TGCAGCGTTCGGAGGAGCTCCTATGGCTACACCTTC | CSVRRSSYGYTF
TRBJ2-7 | - | TRBD1 | TRBV19 | TGTGCCAGTAGTAAATTTCGGGACAGTACCTACGAGCAGTACTTC | CASSKFRDSTYEQYF
TRBJ2-7 | once | - | TRBV7-9 | TGTGCCAGCAGCTTGGGGGGAGCTTCCTTCTACGAGCAGTACTTC | CASSLGGASFYEQYF
TRBJ1-3 | - | - | TRBV19 | TGTGCCAGTAGTCACCTGAGCTCTGGAAACACCATATATTTT | CASSHLSSGNTIYF
TRBJ2-7 | - | TRBD2 | TRBV6-5 | TGTGCCAGCAGAAACGGGGGGGGCGAGCAGTACTTC | CASRNGGGEQYF
TRBJ1-1 | once | - | TRBV6-6 | TGTGCCAGCAGATCAAACAGGGACACTGAAGCTTTCTTT | CASRSNRDTEAFF
TRBJ2-1 | once | TRBD2 | TRBV4-1 | TGCGCCAGCAGCCAGGCCCCACTAGCGGGAGGGCGTGTTGAGCAGTTCTTC | CASSQAPLAGGRVEQFF
TRBJ2-1 | - | - | TRBV4-2 | TGTGCCAGCAGCCTGGGTGCAGCGACCAAATACAATGAGCAGTTCTTC | CASSLGAATKYNEQFF
TRBJ1-4 | few | TRBD1 | TRBV25-1 | TGTGCCAGCAGTGCAGGGACAGGGTGGAGTGAAAAACTGTTTTTT | CASSAGTGWSEKLFF
TRBJ2-1 | few | TRBD2 | TRBV4-1 | TGCGCCAGCAGCCCTCCGGGGGGGACGTACAATGAGCAGTTCTTC | CASSPPGGTYNEQFF
TRBJ1-2 | - | - | TRBV18 | TGTGCCAGCTCACCAACAGGAAACTATGGCTACACCTTC | CASSPTGNYGYTF
TRBJ2-1 | - | TRBD2 | TRBV6-5 | TGTGCCAGCAGTCAAGGGGAGGGCGCGGCGGAGCAGTTCTTC | CASSQGEGAAEQFF
TRBJ2-7 | - | TRBD1 | TRBV5-4 | TGTGCCAGCAGCCCAGGACAGGGGGCCTACGAGCAGTACTTC | CASSPGQGAYEQYF